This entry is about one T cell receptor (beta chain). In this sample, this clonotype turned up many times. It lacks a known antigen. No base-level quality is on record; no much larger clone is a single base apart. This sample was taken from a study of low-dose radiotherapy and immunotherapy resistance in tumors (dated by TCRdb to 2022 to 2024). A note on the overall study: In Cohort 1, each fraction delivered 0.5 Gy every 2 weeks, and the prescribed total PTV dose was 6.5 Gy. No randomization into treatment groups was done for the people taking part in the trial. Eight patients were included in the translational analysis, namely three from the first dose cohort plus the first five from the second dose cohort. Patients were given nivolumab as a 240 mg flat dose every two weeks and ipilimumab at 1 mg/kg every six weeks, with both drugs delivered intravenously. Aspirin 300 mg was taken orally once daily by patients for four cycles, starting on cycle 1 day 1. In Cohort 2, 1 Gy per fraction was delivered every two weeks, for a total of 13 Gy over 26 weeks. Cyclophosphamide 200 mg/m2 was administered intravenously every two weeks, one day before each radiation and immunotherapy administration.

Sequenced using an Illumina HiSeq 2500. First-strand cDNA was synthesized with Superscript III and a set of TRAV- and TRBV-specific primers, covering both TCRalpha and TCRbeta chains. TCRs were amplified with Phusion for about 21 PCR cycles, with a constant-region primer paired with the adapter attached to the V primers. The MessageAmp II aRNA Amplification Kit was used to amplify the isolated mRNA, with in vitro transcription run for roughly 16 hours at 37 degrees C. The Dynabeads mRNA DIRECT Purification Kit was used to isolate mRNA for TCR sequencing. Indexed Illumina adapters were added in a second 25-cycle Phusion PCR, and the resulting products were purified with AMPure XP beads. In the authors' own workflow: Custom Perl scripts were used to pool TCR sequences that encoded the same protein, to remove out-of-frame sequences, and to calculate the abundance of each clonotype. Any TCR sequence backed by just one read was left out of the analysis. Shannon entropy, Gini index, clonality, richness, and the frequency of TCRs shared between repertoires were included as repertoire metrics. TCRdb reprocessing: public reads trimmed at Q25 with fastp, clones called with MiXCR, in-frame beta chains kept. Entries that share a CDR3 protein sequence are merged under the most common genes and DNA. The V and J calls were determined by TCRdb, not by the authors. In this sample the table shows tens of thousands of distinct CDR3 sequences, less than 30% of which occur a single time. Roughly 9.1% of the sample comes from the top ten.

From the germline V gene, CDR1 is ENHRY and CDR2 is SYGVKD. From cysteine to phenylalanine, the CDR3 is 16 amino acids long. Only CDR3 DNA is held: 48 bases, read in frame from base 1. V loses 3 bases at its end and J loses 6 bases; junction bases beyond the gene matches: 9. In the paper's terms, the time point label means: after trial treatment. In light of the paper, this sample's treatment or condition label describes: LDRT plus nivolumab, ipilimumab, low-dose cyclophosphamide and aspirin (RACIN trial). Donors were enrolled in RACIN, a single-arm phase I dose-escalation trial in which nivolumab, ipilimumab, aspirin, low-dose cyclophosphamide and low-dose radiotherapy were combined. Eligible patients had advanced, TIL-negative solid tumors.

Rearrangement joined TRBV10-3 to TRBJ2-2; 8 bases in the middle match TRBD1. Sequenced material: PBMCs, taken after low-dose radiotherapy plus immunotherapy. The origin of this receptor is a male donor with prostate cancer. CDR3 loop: CAISDPDRAGPGELFF. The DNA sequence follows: TGTGCCATCAGTGACCCGGACAGGGCAGGCCCCGGGGAGCTGTTTTTT.